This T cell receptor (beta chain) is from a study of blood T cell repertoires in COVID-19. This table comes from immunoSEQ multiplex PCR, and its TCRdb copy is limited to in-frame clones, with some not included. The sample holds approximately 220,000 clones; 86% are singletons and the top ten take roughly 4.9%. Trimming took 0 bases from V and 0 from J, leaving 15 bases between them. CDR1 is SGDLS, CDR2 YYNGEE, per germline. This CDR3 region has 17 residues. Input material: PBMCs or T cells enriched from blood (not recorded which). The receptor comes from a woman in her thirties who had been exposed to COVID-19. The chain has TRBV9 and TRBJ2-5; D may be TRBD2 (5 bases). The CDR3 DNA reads TGTGCCAGCAGCGTAGCGGCGCTAGCCACCGACCAAGAGACCCAGTACTTC. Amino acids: CASSVAALATDQETQYF.